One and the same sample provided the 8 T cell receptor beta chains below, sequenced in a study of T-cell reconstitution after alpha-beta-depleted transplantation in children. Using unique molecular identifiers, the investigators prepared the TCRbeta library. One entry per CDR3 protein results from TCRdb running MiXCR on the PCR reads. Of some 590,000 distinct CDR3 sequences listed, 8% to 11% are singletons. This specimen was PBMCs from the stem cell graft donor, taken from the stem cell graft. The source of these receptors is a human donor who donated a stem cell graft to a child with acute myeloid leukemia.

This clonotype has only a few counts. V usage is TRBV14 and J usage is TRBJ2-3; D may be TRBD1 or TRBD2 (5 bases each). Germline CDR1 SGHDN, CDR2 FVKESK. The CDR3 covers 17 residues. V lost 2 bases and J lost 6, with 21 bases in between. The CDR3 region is CASSQLLGRGADDTQYF. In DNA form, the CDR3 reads TGTGCCAGCAGCCAACTGCTCGGGCGAGGGGCTGATGATACGCAGTATTTT.

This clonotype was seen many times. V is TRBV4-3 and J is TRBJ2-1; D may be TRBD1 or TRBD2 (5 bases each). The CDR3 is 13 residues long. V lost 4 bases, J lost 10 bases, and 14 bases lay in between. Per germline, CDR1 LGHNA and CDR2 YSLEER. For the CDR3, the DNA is TGCGCCAGCAGCCCCCAGAGGGGCGCCGAGCAGTTCTTC. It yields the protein CASSPQRGAEQFF.

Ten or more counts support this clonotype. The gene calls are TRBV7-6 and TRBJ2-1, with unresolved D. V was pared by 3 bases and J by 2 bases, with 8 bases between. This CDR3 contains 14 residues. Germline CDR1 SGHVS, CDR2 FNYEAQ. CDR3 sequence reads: CASSLASTYNEQFF. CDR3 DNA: TGTGCCAGCAGCTTGGCGTCGACCTACAATGAGCAGTTCTTC.

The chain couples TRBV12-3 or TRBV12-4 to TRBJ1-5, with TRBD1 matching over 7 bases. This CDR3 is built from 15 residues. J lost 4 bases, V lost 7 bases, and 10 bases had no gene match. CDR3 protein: CASISYRGGNQPQHF. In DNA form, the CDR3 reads TGTGCCAGCATCTCCTACAGGGGCGGGAATCAGCCCCAGCATTTT.

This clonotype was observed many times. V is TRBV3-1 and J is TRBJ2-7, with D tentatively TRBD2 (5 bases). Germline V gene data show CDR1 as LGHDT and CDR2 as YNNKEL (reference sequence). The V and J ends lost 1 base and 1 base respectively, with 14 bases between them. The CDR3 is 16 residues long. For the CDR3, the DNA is TGTGCCAGCAGCCAAGCCATGCGGGTTTTTTCCTACGAGCAGTACTTC. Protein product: CASSQAMRVFSYEQYF.

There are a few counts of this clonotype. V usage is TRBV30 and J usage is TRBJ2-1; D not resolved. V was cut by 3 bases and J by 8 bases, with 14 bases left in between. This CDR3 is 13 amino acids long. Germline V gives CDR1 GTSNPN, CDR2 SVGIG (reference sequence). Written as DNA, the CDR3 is TGTGCCTGGAGCCTAGGCCTCCCCGATGAGCAGTTCTTC. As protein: CAWSLGLPDEQFF.

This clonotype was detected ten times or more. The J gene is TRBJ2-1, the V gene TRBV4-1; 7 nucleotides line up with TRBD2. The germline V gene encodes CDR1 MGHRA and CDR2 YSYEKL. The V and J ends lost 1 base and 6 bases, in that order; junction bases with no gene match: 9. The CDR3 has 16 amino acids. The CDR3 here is CASSQATGGVRNEQFF. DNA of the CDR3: TGCGCCAGCAGCCAAGCAACGGGAGGTGTACGCAATGAGCAGTTCTTC.

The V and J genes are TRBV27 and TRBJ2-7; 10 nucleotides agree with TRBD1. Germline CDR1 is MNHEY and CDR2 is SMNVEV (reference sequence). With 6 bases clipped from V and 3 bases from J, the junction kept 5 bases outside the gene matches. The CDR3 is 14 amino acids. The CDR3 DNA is TGTGCCAGCAGGAGACAGGGGGCAGTCTACGAGCAGTACTTC. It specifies CASRRQGAVYEQYF.